This T cell receptor (beta chain) emerged from a study of CD8 T cells in Susac syndrome. Study-wide context: The sequenced Susac syndrome patients included more than five who had clinically active disease and about 8 who were in remission.

Study-level points and caveats: In total CD8+ repertoires, roughly 15 Susac-specific public clones were found, and four to six in CD8+ TEMRA repertoires. The relatively small number of individuals in the TCR sequencing and HLA analysis was acknowledged by the study.

A note on this clonotype: Its antigen remains unknown.

The CDR3 totals 16 residues. The germline V gene has CDR1 MDHEN and CDR2 SYDVKM. Trimming removed 5 bases at V and 3 bases at J, with 17 bases between. RNA amounts of 0.5 to 1 ug underwent reverse transcription with random hexamers. TCRdb re-analysed the immunoSEQ multiplex PCR reads in MiXCR, keeping a single row per CDR3 protein. Of some 120,000 distinct CDR3 sequences in the sample, just under 95% were seen once. What was sequenced was CD8+ T cells from PBMCs. This sequence originates from a human donor with Susac syndrome. The V gene is TRBV28, the J gene TRBJ1-5; maybe TRBD1 (6 bases). The CDR3 region is CASSPRDQGYNQPQHF. The CDR3 nucleotides read TGTGCCAGCAGTCCCCGGGACCAGGGGTACAATCAGCCCCAGCATTTT.